The 19 T cell receptor beta chains below were found in one sample sequenced in a study of cytomegalovirus exposure and HLA in healthy donors. The PCR employed 60 Vbeta primers together with 13 Jbeta primers. Repertoires were generated with immunoSEQ multiplex PCR, while TCRdb's copy carries only in-frame clones and drops some. The data contain about 110,000 clones, roughly 79% of them singletons. Sequenced: PBMCs. The receptors originated from a woman in her forties or fifties in good health and CMV-seropositive.

This clone was seen more than once but under ten times. The same CDR3 also results from other DNA sequences found in this sample. The CDR3 reads CASSPLQGMNTEAFF. CDR3 DNA: TGTGCCAGCAGCCCCCTCCAGGGGATGAACACTGAAGCTTTCTTT. The V gene is TRBV5-4, the J gene TRBJ1-1; tentative D call: TRBD1 (6 bases). Germline loops: CDR1 SGHNT, CDR2 YYREEE (reference sequence). Trimming removed 4 bases at V and 0 bases at J, with 13 bases between. The length of the CDR3 is 15 residues. Supplemented by reference TRBV5-4 and TRBJ1-1, the full variable domain reads ETGVTQSPTHLIKTRGQQVTLRCSSQSGHNTVSWYQQALGQGPQFIFQYYREEENGRGNFPPRFSGLQFPNYSSELNVNALELDDSALYLCASSPLQGMNTEAFFGQGTRLTVV.

V and J are TRBV5-4 and TRBJ2-6; D remains ambiguous. V was pared by 6 bases and J by 2 bases, with 6 bases between. CDR1 and CDR2 from the germline V gene are SGHNT and YYREEE (reference sequence). The CDR3 runs to 13 residues. CDR3 in amino acids: CASMWPGANVLTF. In DNA form, the CDR3 reads TGTGCCAGCATGTGGCCTGGGGCCAACGTCCTGACTTTC.

The chain links TRBV7-9 to TRBJ2-1, with D possibly TRBD2 on 6 matching bases. The CDR3 extends over 15 amino acids. Per the germline V gene, CDR1 is SEHNR and CDR2 is FQNEAQ (reference sequence). The V end was cut by 4 bases, the J end by 0 bases, with 10 bases between. The CDR3 sequence is CASSYPGSSYNEQFF. CDR3 DNA: TGTGCCAGCAGCTACCCCGGGAGCTCCTACAATGAGCAGTTCTTC.

The V and J genes are TRBV5-4 and TRBJ2-5, with 10 bases fitting TRBD2. The CDR3 loop spans 15 amino acids. CDR1 SGHNT and CDR2 YYREEE come from the germline V gene (reference sequence). The trim removed 4 bases at V and 2 bases at J, leaving 5 bases unmatched. The CDR3 DNA sequence: TGTGCCAGCAGCCAACTAGCGGGGATGCAAGAGACCCAGTACTTC. This gives the protein CASSQLAGMQETQYF.

The chain is built from TRBV10-3 and TRBJ2-5; tentatively, D is TRBD2 (6 bases). V lost 6 bases and J 5 bases, leaving 16 bases between the germline ends. This CDR3 has 14 residues. Germline lookup yields CDR1 ENHRY and CDR2 SYGVKD. The CDR3 protein is CAISESTGAETQYF. Here the CDR3 DNA reads TGTGCCATCAGCGAAAGTACGGGAGCCGAGACCCAGTACTTC.

The V call is TRBV27, the J call TRBJ2-3; TRBD1 agrees at 7 bases. Germline lookup yields CDR1 MNHEY and CDR2 SMNVEV (reference sequence). V trimming: 3 bases; J trimming: 3 bases; junction bases outside the gene matches: 6. The CDR3 is 15 amino acids. This chain's CDR3 is CASSLRDRGTDTQYF. CDR3 DNA sequence: TGTGCCAGCAGTTTGAGGGACAGAGGAACAGATACGCAGTATTTT.

The chain has TRBV11-3 and TRBJ2-5; TRBD1 matches at 10 bases. This CDR3 is 15 amino acids long. The germline V gene has CDR1 SGHNT and CDR2 YENEEA. After removal of 2 bases from V and 7 bases from J, the junction contained 7 bases not matched to a gene. This CDR3 reads CASSLSGQGYGTQYF. As DNA, the CDR3 is TGTGCCAGCAGCTTATCGGGACAGGGGTATGGGACCCAGTACTTC. The full variable domain, in which reference TRBV11-3 and TRBJ2-5 provide the parts outside the CDR3, is EAGVVQSPRYKIIEKKQPVAFWCNPISGHNTLYWYLQNLGQGPELLIRYENEEAVDDSQLPKDRFSAERLKGVDSTLKIQPAELGDSAVYLCASSLSGQGYGTQYFGPGTRLLVL.

This sequence joins TRBV19 and TRBJ2-5; 9 nucleotides agree with TRBD2. From germline, CDR1 is LNHDA and CDR2 SQIVND (reference sequence). Unmatched junction bases numbered 5, after V lost 7 bases and J lost 5 bases. This CDR3 has 13 residues. The CDR3 coding sequence is TGTGCCAGTACACCTAGCGGGGATGAGACCCAGTACTTC. It codes for CASTPSGDETQYF.

Comments on this clone: Mismatch with germline at one junction end may stem from a read error. The chain carries TRBV7-9 and TRBJ2-6; 7 nucleotides align to TRBD1. The germline V gene encodes CDR1 SEHNR and CDR2 FQNEAQ (reference sequence). The CDR3 has 19 amino acids. This CDR3 reads CSSSLTITGVFSGANVLTF. The CDR3 DNA reads TGTTCCAGCAGCTTAACTATCACAGGGGTGTTTTCTGGGGCCAACGTCCTGACTTTC.

The V gene is TRBV4-1, the J gene TRBJ2-1; 7 bases are a match to TRBD2. The length of the CDR3 is 16 residues. Germline loops: CDR1 MGHRA, CDR2 YSYEKL. V gave up 0 bases and J gave up 7 bases; unmatched junction bases: 9. The CDR3 DNA follows: TGCGCCAGCAGCCAAGATGTCTCCGGGAGGAAGAATGAGCAGTTCTTC. Translation gives CASSQDVSGRKNEQFF.

The rearrangement joins TRBV19 to TRBJ2-4; 8 bases line up with TRBD1. J was trimmed by 0 bases and V by 3 bases; bases with no gene match: 7. The CDR3 has 17 residues. CDR1 is LNHDA, CDR2 SQIVND, per germline (reference sequence). The CDR3 is CASSIDRGPLAKNIQYF. Written as DNA, the CDR3 is TGTGCCAGTAGTATCGACAGGGGCCCTTTAGCCAAAAACATTCAGTACTTC.

This clone was seen a few times. The chain employs TRBV19 and TRBJ1-3; maybe TRBD1 (5 bases). Germline V gene lookup returns CDR1 LNHDA and CDR2 SQIVND (reference sequence). V was trimmed by 3 bases and J by 2 bases, leaving 17 bases between them. The CDR3 is made up of 17 amino acids. CDR3: CASSIQARALTGNTIYF. CDR3 sequence (DNA): TGTGCCAGTAGTATTCAAGCCAGGGCCCTCACTGGAAACACCATATATTTT.

The J gene is TRBJ2-7, the V gene TRBV20-1, with unresolved D. Trimming cost V 6 bases and J 2 bases, with 5 bases left between them. The CDR3 covers 10 residues. Germline V gene lookup returns CDR1 DFQATT and CDR2 SNEGSKA (reference sequence). This CDR3 is CSASTYEQYF. The DNA of the CDR3 is TGCAGTGCCTCTACCTACGAGCAGTACTTC.

This chain uses TRBV19 with TRBJ1-1, with D unclear. CDR3 length equals 13 residues. V lost 3 bases to trimming and J lost 7 bases, with 12 bases between them. Germline V gene lookup returns CDR1 LNHDA and CDR2 SQIVND (reference sequence). The CDR3 bases are TGTGCCAGTAGTATTGTTACGCTAGGTGAAGCTTTCTTT. As protein: CASSIVTLGEAFF.

V usage is TRBV5-1 and J usage is TRBJ2-4; D is unresolved. The CDR3 is 12 amino acids. Germline CDR1 SGHRS, CDR2 YFSETQ. V was pared by 2 bases and J by 6 bases, with 6 bases between. CDR3 DNA: TGCGCCAGCAGCTTATACAGAAACATTCAGTACTTC. Encoded protein: CASSLYRNIQYF.

The chain carries TRBV13 and TRBJ1-1; TRBD1 matches 10 bases. The CDR3 runs to 17 residues. From germline, CDR1 is PRHDT and CDR2 FYEKMQ (reference sequence). Unmatched junction bases numbered 7, after V lost 2 bases and J lost 1 base. In nucleotides, the CDR3 is TGTGCCAGCAGCTTAAAACGGGACAGGGGATGGAACACTGAAGCTTTCTTT. Translating gives CASSLKRDRGWNTEAFF.

The genes are TRBV25-1 and TRBJ2-3; D is perhaps TRBD2 (6 bases). Germline assignment: CDR1 MGHDK and CDR2 SYGVNS. This CDR3 is 13 amino acids long. The V end lost 2 bases, the J end lost 5 bases, and 8 bases lay between the germline ends. CDR3: CASSEQAGDTQYF. The CDR3 DNA reads as TGTGCCAGCAGTGAACAAGCGGGAGATACGCAGTATTTT.

The rearrangement uses TRBV7-3 and TRBJ2-7; 13 bases fit TRBD2. Germline lookup yields CDR1 SGHTA and CDR2 FQGTGA. V lost 5 bases and J lost 5; bases outside the gene matches: 3. CDR3 size: 14 residues. Here the CDR3 DNA reads TGTGCCAGCAGCCGGACTAGCGGGAGCGACGAGCAGTACTTC. Its protein product is CASSRTSGSDEQYF.

The chain couples TRBV11-1 to TRBJ1-1, with D possibly matching TRBD1 (5 bases). Per the germline V gene, CDR1 is SGHAT and CDR2 is FQDESV (reference sequence). V was cut by 5 bases and J by 0 bases, with 10 bases left in between. The CDR3 sequence is 14 residues long. In nucleotides, the CDR3 is TGTGCCAGCAGCCAGGGTTCCATGAACACTGAAGCTTTCTTT. Residues: CASSQGSMNTEAFF.